This entry lists 21 T cell receptor beta chains sequenced from one sample in a study of cytomegalovirus exposure and HLA in healthy donors. PCR involved 60 Vbeta and 13 Jbeta primers. Sequencing used immunoSEQ multiplex PCR; TCRdb keeps in-frame clones, though not all of them. Counted here are approximately 110,000 clones, 75% to 85% occurring once; the ten biggest clones make up roughly 6.1%. Sequenced material: PBMCs. The receptors stem from a man between 18 and 29 years old in good health and CMV-seronegative.

The CDR3 here is CASSDIGTGSETQYF. CDR3 sequence (DNA): TGCGCCAGCAGTGACATTGGGACAGGGTCAGAGACCCAGTACTTC. The J gene is TRBJ2-5, the V gene TRBV10-2, with 9 bases lining up with TRBD1. The CDR3 length is 15 residues. Germline V gene lookup returns CDR1 WSHSY and CDR2 SAAADI. J was trimmed by 4 bases and V by 3 bases; bases with no gene match: 6.

The gene calls are TRBV6-6 and TRBJ2-1, with D unresolved. Germline CDR1 reads MNHNY; CDR2 reads SVGAGI (reference sequence). The CDR3 is 14 residues long. V was trimmed by 7 bases and J by 0 bases, leaving 10 bases between them. This chain's CDR3 is CASTSEFSYNEQFF. CDR3 nucleotides: TGTGCCAGCACGTCGGAGTTCTCCTACAATGAGCAGTTCTTC.

The genes are TRBV6-6 and TRBJ2-3; D is possibly TRBD2 (6 bases). The CDR3 is made up of 16 amino acids. The V end was cut by 4 bases, the J end by 3 bases, with 17 bases between. Germline V lookup: CDR1 MNHNY, CDR2 SVGAGI (reference sequence). The CDR3 loop reads CASSSVDGGKTDTQYF. As DNA, the CDR3 is TGTGCCAGCAGTTCGGTAGATGGCGGGAAAACAGATACGCAGTATTTT.

The chain uses TRBV7-3 and TRBJ2-3; 10 bases agree with TRBD2. The ends lost 5 bases at V and 2 bases at J; junction bases unmatched: 7. The CDR3 is made up of 16 amino acids. From germline, CDR1 is SGHTA and CDR2 FQGTGA. This CDR3 reads CASSPPSGSVTDTQYF. In DNA form, the CDR3 reads TGTGCCAGCAGCCCGCCTAGCGGGAGCGTCACAGATACGCAGTATTTT.

This chain joins TRBV4-3 and TRBJ2-3; D is ambiguous. The V and J ends lost 0 bases and 2 bases respectively, with 12 bases between them. CDR3 size: 16 residues. Germline lookup yields CDR1 LGHNA and CDR2 YSLEER. Here the CDR3 reads CASSQDTLLHTDTQYF. CDR3 sequence (DNA): TGCGCCAGCAGCCAAGATACCCTCTTACACACAGATACGCAGTATTTT.

This clone was seen just once. The chain links TRBV28 to TRBJ2-7; TRBD2 matches 11 bases. The CDR3 is 13 amino acids. The V gene's germline CDR1 is MDHEN and CDR2 SYDVKM. V lost 3 bases to trimming and J lost 7 bases; unmatched junction nucleotides: 2. CDR3 DNA: TGTGCCAGCAGTTTTAGCGGGAGGGTTGAGCAGTACTTC. Its protein product is CASSFSGRVEQYF.

This rearrangement joins TRBV28 to TRBJ1-2; D is unclear. CDR1 and CDR2 from the germline V gene are MDHEN and SYDVKM. This CDR3 is 15 amino acids long. Deletions cut 3 bases from V and 6 bases from J, with 17 bases between. CDR3: CASSLEASTSDGYTF. In DNA, the CDR3 is TGTGCCAGCAGTTTGGAAGCCTCGACAAGTGATGGCTACACCTTC.

The chain employs TRBV4-1 and TRBJ2-7; 9 bases fit TRBD2. CDR3 length equals 19 residues. The germline V gene has CDR1 MGHRA and CDR2 YSYEKL. The V segment lost 5 bases and the J segment 0 bases; nucleotides outside the gene matches: 17. The CDR3, as DNA: TGCGCCAGCAGCTTCTACATCAATCCTAGTAGCGGGAGCTCCTACGAGCAGTACTTC. Its protein product is CASSFYINPSSGSSYEQYF.

The chain recombines TRBV5-4 with TRBJ2-1; D gene ambiguous. Germline loops: CDR1 SGHNT, CDR2 YYREEE (reference sequence). Trimming removed 2 bases from V and 4 bases from J, with 13 bases in between. CDR3 length: 15 residues. CDR3 sequence: CASSFSSRPYNEQFF. The CDR3 DNA is TGTGCCAGCAGCTTTTCTAGTCGGCCTTACAATGAGCAGTTCTTC.

This rearrangement joins TRBV2 to TRBJ2-2; D not resolved. The V gene lost 4 bases and the J gene lost 5 bases, with 14 bases spanning the gap. Germline loops: CDR1 SNHLY, CDR2 FYNNEI. The CDR3 spans 15 residues. CDR3 sequence reads: CASSATRPTTGELFF. The CDR3 DNA reads as TGTGCCAGCAGTGCGACTCGACCTACTACCGGGGAGCTGTTTTTT.

The chain carries TRBV6-1 and TRBJ2-7, with 13 bases matching TRBD2. This CDR3 spans 15 amino acids. Trimming cost V 8 bases and J 5 bases; bases outside gene matches: 9. Per the germline V gene, CDR1 is MNHNS and CDR2 is SASEGT. CDR3 sequence reads: CASARTSGSKDEQYF. DNA of the CDR3: TGTGCCAGCGCCAGGACTAGCGGGAGCAAAGACGAGCAGTACTTC.

This chain joins TRBV29-1 and TRBJ2-7; the match to TRBD2 covers 8 bases. Germline V gives CDR1 SQVTM, CDR2 ANQGSEA. Trimming cost V 5 bases and J 2 bases; bases outside gene matches: 2. The CDR3 runs to 12 residues. The CDR3 nucleotides read TGCAGCGTTTGGACTAGCACCTACGAGCAGTACTTC. Amino acids: CSVWTSTYEQYF.

In its sample, this clone was seen once. The CDR3: CASSLLVQGNTEAFF. The CDR3 bases are TGTGCCAGCAGCTTATTGGTACAGGGGAACACTGAAGCTTTCTTT. The rearrangement joins TRBV7-3 to TRBJ1-1; D might be TRBD1 (6 bases). This CDR3 is 15 amino acids long. Trimming removed 2 bases at V and 1 base at J, with 11 bases between. Germline CDR1 and CDR2: SGHTA and FQGTGA.

The chain carries TRBV4-1 and TRBJ2-7, with D unclear. The CDR3 covers 15 residues. V dropped 0 bases and J dropped 3 bases, with 12 bases sitting between them. Germline assignment: CDR1 MGHRA and CDR2 YSYEKL. For the CDR3, the DNA is TGCGCCAGCAGCCAAGAACGCCACAGCATCTACGAGCAGTACTTC. Its translation is CASSQERHSIYEQYF.

The V gene is TRBV7-3, the J gene TRBJ1-3; perhaps TRBD1 as D (5 bases). The CDR3 covers 14 residues. V lost 5 bases, J lost 9 bases, and 17 bases lay in between. Germline assignment: CDR1 SGHTA and CDR2 FQGTGA. CDR3 sequence reads: CASSLGYRSSTIYF. CDR3 DNA: TGTGCCAGCAGCCTCGGATACAGGAGTAGCACCATATATTTT.

This clone was counted a few times. The chain couples TRBV29-1 to TRBJ1-4; D gene uncertain. The CDR3 runs to 13 residues. Per the germline V gene, CDR1 is SQVTM and CDR2 is ANQGSEA. Trimming pared 7 bases from V and 5 bases from J, leaving 14 bases between. The CDR3 nucleotides are TGCAGCGCACGTCGGGTATTAAATGAAAAACTGTTTTTT. The encoded protein is CSARRVLNEKLFF. The variable domain in full, completed from reference TRBV29-1 and TRBJ1-4, reads SAVISQKPSRDICQRGTSLTIQCQVDSQVTMMFWYRQQPGQSLTLIATANQGSEATYESGFVIDKFPISRPNLTFSTLTVSNMSPEDSSIYLCSARRVLNEKLFFGSGTQLSVL.

V usage is TRBV16 and J usage is TRBJ1-1, with unresolved D. From germline, CDR1 is KGHSY and CDR2 FQNENV. V lost 1 base to trimming and J lost 3 bases, with 12 bases between them. This CDR3 comprises 15 residues. CDR3 nucleotides: TGTGCCAGCAGCCAATTAAGGACGCGGGACACTGAAGCTTTCTTT. This translates into CASSQLRTRDTEAFF.

This rearrangement joins TRBV10-2 to TRBJ2-1; D unclear. Trimming cost V 7 bases and J 3 bases, with 10 bases left between them. The CDR3 is made up of 13 amino acids. Germline-derived CDR1 and CDR2 are WSHSY and SAAADI. CDR3 DNA sequence: TGCGCCAGCAACCGTGGGCACTACAATGAGCAGTTCTTC. Translating gives CASNRGHYNEQFF.

The chain recombines TRBV27 with TRBJ1-5, with TRBD1 as a possible D gene (6 bases). From germline, CDR1 is MNHEY and CDR2 SMNVEV (reference sequence). The CDR3 contains 14 residues. V lost 6 bases and J 4 bases, leaving 13 bases between the germline ends. The CDR3 protein is CASRVGGGNQPQHF. For the CDR3, the DNA is TGTGCCAGCAGGGTAGGGGGGGGGAATCAGCCCCAGCATTTT.

The chain links TRBV2 to TRBJ2-1; perhaps TRBD2 as D (5 bases). Germline V gives CDR1 SNHLY, CDR2 FYNNEI. The CDR3 has 13 amino acids. Trimming cost V 7 bases and J 5 bases, with 12 bases left between them. The CDR3 reads CASKLEGNNEQFF. Here the CDR3 DNA reads TGTGCCAGCAAATTAGAGGGAAACAATGAGCAGTTCTTC.

In this sample, this clone turned up once. This chain joins TRBV6-5 and TRBJ1-6; TRBD1 matches 7 bases. The CDR3 runs to 15 residues. CDR1 and CDR2 from the germline V gene are MNHEY and SVGAGI. Losses at the gene ends were 6 bases for V and 2 bases for J; bases not matched to a gene: 4. CDR3 coding DNA: TGTGCCAGCAGCCAAACAGGGGCCTATAATTCACCCCTCCACTTT. This encodes CASSQTGAYNSPLHF.